This T cell receptor (beta chain) emerged from a study of CD8 T cells in ankylosing spondylitis. Study-level points and caveats: What appeared characteristic of ankylosing spondylitis blood was a TCR beta motif of about eight highly homologous variants.

Of note for this clonotype: What it binds is not known.

Using its own MiXCR run on the 5' RACE reads, TCRdb lists one record per CDR3 protein. In the table there are about 160,000 distinct CDR3 sequences, roughly 44% of which are singletons. This CDR3 comprises 16 residues. J was trimmed by 7 bases and V by 0 bases; bases with no gene match: 10. Germline lookup yields CDR1 MGHRA and CDR2 YSYEKL. Specimen: synovial fluid, either unsorted or a sorted T cell fraction (not recorded which). The source of this sequence is a male donor with ankylosing spondylitis. The rearrangement uses TRBV4-1 and TRBJ1-2, with 8 bases lining up with TRBD1. CDR3 residues: CASSQEKNQGASGYTF. The CDR3 DNA sequence: TGCGCCAGCAGCCAAGAAAAGAACCAGGGGGCGTCTGGCTACACCTTC.